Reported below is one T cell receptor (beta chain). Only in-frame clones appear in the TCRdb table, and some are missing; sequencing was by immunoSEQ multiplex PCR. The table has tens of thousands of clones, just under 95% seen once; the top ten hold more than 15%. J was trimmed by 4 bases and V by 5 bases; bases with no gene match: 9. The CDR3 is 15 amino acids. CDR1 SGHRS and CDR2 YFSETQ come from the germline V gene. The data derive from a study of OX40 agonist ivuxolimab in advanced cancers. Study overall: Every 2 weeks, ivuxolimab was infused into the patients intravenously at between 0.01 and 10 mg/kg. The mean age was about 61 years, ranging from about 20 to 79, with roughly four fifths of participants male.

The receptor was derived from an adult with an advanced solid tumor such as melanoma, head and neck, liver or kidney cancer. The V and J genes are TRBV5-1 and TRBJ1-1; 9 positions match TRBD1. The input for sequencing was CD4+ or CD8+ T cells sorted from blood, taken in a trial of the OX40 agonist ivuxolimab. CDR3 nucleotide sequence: TGCGCCAGCAGACAAACAGGGGGCGTCGGCACTGAAGCTTTCTTT. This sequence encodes CASRQTGGVGTEAFF.